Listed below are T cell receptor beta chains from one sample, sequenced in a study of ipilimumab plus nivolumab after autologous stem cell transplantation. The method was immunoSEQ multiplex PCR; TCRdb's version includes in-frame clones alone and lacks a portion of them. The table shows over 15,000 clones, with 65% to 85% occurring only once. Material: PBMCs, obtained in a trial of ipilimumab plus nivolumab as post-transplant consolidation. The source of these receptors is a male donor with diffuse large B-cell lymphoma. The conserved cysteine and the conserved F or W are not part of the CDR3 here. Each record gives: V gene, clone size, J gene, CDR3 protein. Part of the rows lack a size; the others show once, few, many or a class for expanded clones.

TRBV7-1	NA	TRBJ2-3	ASSRLAGSTDTQY
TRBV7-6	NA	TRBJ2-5	ASSLNQETQY
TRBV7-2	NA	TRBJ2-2	ASSLPRWGKGDRELF
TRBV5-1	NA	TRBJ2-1	ASRLDTYNEQF
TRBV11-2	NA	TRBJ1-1	ASSSRGGLGNSPPTEAF
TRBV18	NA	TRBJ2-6	ASSPSGVTGANVLT
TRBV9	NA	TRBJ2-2	ASSVAVPTGELF
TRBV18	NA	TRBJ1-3	ASSPPSVSGNTIY
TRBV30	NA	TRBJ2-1	AWSAMGGNEQF
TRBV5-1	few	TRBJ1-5	ASSIGTGLEQPQH
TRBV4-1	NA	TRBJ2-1	ASSQEGTALDNEQF
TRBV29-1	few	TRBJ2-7	SVSTSGSYEQY
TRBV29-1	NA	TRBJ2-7	SVAMGPHSSYEQY
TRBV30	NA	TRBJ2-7	AWSGGTYEQY
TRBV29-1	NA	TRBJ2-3	SVEGTSSTDTQY
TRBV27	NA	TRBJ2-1	ASSLSTGGKNEQF
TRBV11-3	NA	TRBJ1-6	ASSRGDNSPLH
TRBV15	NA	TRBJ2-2	ATSRFLTGGSTGELF
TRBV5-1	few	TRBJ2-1	ASSSGLLDNEQF
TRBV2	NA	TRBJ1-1	ASSKSGAGGTEAF
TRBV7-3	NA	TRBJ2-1	ASSRGLAGENEQF
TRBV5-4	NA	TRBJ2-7	ASSLSRGATYEQY
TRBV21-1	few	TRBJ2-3	ASGTGRRGDTQY
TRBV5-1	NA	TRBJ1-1	ASSLEGRNTEAF
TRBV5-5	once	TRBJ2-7	ASSTYPPGGT
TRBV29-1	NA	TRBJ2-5	SVGGRETQY
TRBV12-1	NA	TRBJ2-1	ASAGTSGYNEQF
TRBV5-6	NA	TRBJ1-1	ASSLMEGLTF